This record looks at one T cell receptor beta chain sequence and its context. Antigen specificity is unknown. The entry originates in a study of cytomegalovirus exposure and HLA in healthy donors. A multiplex PCR was run with 60 Vbeta primers and 13 Jbeta primers. Original methodology: About 12 million of tens of millions of unique TCR beta chains were shared, per a later count. Method: immunoSEQ multiplex PCR; TCRdb's copy keeps in-frame clones and lacks some. V and J calls plus clone size are reproduced from that table; the DNA served to infer D and trimming. The table shows tens of thousands of clones, with roughly 73% occurring only once. Study-level points and caveats: The dataset shows that most TCR sequences were rare, while some public TCRs occurred in many donors. Specificity of three CMV-associated chains for CMV antigens was verified in vitro.

The CDR3 is 14 amino acids. Losses at the gene ends were 0 bases for V and 4 bases for J; bases not matched to a gene: 2. Germline V gives CDR1 MNHEY, CDR2 SVGAGI. The chain employs TRBV6-5 and TRBJ1-1; 7 bases align to TRBD1. This sequence was found in a man aged 35 to 55 in good health and CMV-seronegative. The sequenced sample consisted of PBMCs. CDR3: CASSYSRDSTEAFF. Here the CDR3 DNA reads TGTGCCAGCAGTTACTCCCGGGACAGCACTGAAGCTTTCTTT.